The 24 T cell receptor beta chains in this list originate from one sample, sequenced in a study of T cell responses to AZD1222 COVID-19 vaccine. Profiling relied on immunoSEQ multiplex PCR, and the TCRdb table lists in-frame clones only, not all of them. The profile shows tens of thousands of clones, roughly 90% of them singletons. This specimen consisted of peripheral blood, obtained 28 days after the second AZD1222 dose. The receptors originated from an adult who received the AZD1222 COVID-19 vaccine.

The chain is built from TRBV6-6 and TRBJ2-7; D is unclear. Deletions cut 5 bases from V and 2 bases from J, with 13 bases between. Germline V gives CDR1 MNHNY, CDR2 SVGAGI (reference sequence). This CDR3 has 14 residues. CDR3 in amino acids: CASSLASGTYEQYF. CDR3 coding DNA: TGTGCCAGCAGTCTCGCGTCCGGAACCTACGAGCAGTACTTC.

The V gene is TRBV21-1, the J gene TRBJ1-4; the D call of TRBD1 is as the table states it, not checked on the DNA. TRBV21-1 counts as a pseudogene. This CDR3 has 14 amino acids. CDR3 in amino acids: CASSGGDRNEKLFF. Written as DNA, the CDR3 is TGTGCCAGCAGCGGGGGGGACAGGAATGAAAAACTGTTTTTT.

This clone was picked up one time. The gene calls are TRBV5-5 and TRBJ2-7, with D possibly matching TRBD1 (6 bases). The CDR3 totals 15 residues. From germline, CDR1 is SGHKS and CDR2 YYEKEE (reference sequence). V lost 7 bases and J 2 bases, leaving 19 bases between the germline ends. CDR3 protein: CASFLGAGNTYEQYF. The CDR3 coding sequence is TGTGCCAGCTTTTTGGGGGCAGGGAACACCTACGAGCAGTACTTC.

Only a few counts were recorded for this clone. The V and J genes are TRBV6-5 and TRBJ1-1; 7 bases map to TRBD1. CDR1 and CDR2 (germline): MNHEY, SVGAGI. J lost 4 bases, V lost 5 bases, and 10 bases had no gene match. This CDR3 is 15 amino acids long. In DNA form, the CDR3 reads TGTGCCAGCAGTCCGCGGCGAGGGGGCGTCACTGAAGCTTTCTTT. It specifies CASSPRRGGVTEAFF.

The V and J genes are TRBV9 and TRBJ2-2; 7 bases fit TRBD1. This CDR3 comprises 16 residues. The germline gives CDR1 SGDLS, CDR2 YYNGEE. V trimming: 0 bases; J trimming: 1 base; junction bases outside the gene matches: 3. The DNA of the CDR3 is TGTGCCAGCAGCGTAGAACAGGGGCTGAACACCGGGGAGCTGTTTTTT. Amino acid sequence: CASSVEQGLNTGELFF. Variable domain in full (rest from reference TRBV9 and TRBJ2-2): DSGVTQTPKHLITATGQRVTLRCSPRSGDLSVYWYQQSLDQGLQFLIQYYNGEERAKGNILERFSAQQFPDLHSELNLSSLELGDSALYFCASSVEQGLNTGELFFGEGSRLTVL.

This clone showed up just a few times. The chain links TRBV5-6 to TRBJ1-2; possibly TRBD1 for D (6 bases). This CDR3 has 14 amino acids. Germline CDR1 and CDR2: SGHDT and YYEEEE. Trimming stripped 5 bases from V and 4 bases from J, with 15 bases between. In nucleotides, the CDR3 is TGTGCCAGCAGTAAAAGTCAGGGGAGCTATGGCTACACCTTC. Residues: CASSKSQGSYGYTF.

The chain combines TRBV3-1 (or the pseudogene TRBV3-2) with TRBJ2-7; TRBD2 agrees at 7 bases. CDR1 and CDR2 (germline): LGHDT, YNNKEL (reference sequence). V gave up 9 bases and J gave up 0 bases; unmatched junction bases: 8. The CDR3 covers 14 residues. The CDR3 here is CASAMGGGSYEQYF. The CDR3 nucleotides are TGTGCCAGTGCTATGGGCGGGGGCTCCTACGAGCAGTACTTC.

The rearrangement joins TRBV29-1 to TRBJ1-1; maybe TRBD1 (6 bases). Germline CDR1 is SQVTM and CDR2 is ANQGSEA. V lost 4 bases and J lost 4, with 13 bases in between. CDR3 length: 13 residues. This CDR3 reads CSVAGAAGTEAFF. Here the CDR3 DNA reads TGCAGCGTTGCGGGGGCGGCCGGCACTGAAGCTTTCTTT.

The chain recombines TRBV6-5 with TRBJ2-2, with unresolved D. Germline-derived CDR1 and CDR2 are MNHEY and SVGAGI. Trimming pared 7 bases from V and 0 bases from J, leaving 12 bases between. The CDR3 sequence is 15 residues long. The CDR3 nucleotides are TGTGCCAGCACCAAAAGGTTTCCGAACACCGGGGAGCTGTTTTTT. This encodes CASTKRFPNTGELFF.

This clone was picked up one time. The V gene is TRBV29-1, the J gene TRBJ2-7; 8 nucleotides line up with TRBD2. CDR3 size: 15 residues. Germline CDR1 and CDR2: SQVTM and ANQGSEA. The V and J ends lost 0 bases and 1 base, in that order; junction bases with no gene match: 5. Here the CDR3 DNA reads TGCAGCGTTGAAGATTTAGCGGGGAATTCCTACGAGCAGTACTTC. Translated: CSVEDLAGNSYEQYF.

The rearrangement uses TRBV27 and TRBJ1-1; the D gene is possibly TRBD1 (5 bases). Trimming took off 2 bases at V and 1 base at J, with 11 bases between the two ends. From germline, CDR1 is MNHEY and CDR2 SMNVEV (reference sequence). The CDR3 loop spans 15 amino acids. CDR3 residues: CASSLVGGGNTEAFF. The CDR3 DNA follows: TGTGCCAGCAGTTTAGTGGGGGGTGGGAACACTGAAGCTTTCTTT.

The chain uses TRBV4-3 and TRBJ1-3; TRBD1 matches at 7 bases. The germline CDR1 and CDR2 sequences are LGHNA and YSLEER. V gave up 0 bases and J gave up 2 bases; unmatched junction bases: 7. This CDR3 comprises 17 residues. CDR3 sequence: CASSQDKGAWAGNTIYF. The CDR3 DNA sequence: TGCGCCAGCAGCCAAGATAAGGGGGCTTGGGCTGGAAACACCATATATTTT.

DNA for the CDR3: TGTGCCAGCAGCTGGGGATCGAGCGGGGGCCAAGAGACCCAGTACTTC. This codes for CASSWGSSGGQETQYF. V and J are TRBV7-3 and TRBJ2-5; 8 bases fit TRBD2. Germline V gene data show CDR1 as SGHTA and CDR2 as FQGTGA. CDR3 length: 16 residues. V lost 4 bases and J lost 1; bases outside the gene matches: 8.

This chain links TRBV7-9 with TRBJ2-7, with no clear D. V was trimmed by 3 bases and J by 1 base, leaving 7 bases between them. The V gene's germline CDR1 is SEHNR and CDR2 FQNEAQ (reference sequence). The CDR3 extends over 13 amino acids. The CDR3 region is CASSFPVSYEQYF. CDR3 in DNA: TGTGCCAGCAGCTTCCCAGTGTCCTACGAGCAGTACTTC. Combining the CDR3 with reference TRBV7-9 and TRBJ2-7 gives the whole variable domain DTGVSQNPRHKITKRGQNVTFRCDPISEHNRLYWYRQTLGQGPEFLTYFQNEAQLEKSRLLSDRFSAERPKGSFSTLEIQRTEQGDSAMYLCASSFPVSYEQYFGPGTRLTVT.

This chain connects TRBV15 to TRBJ2-4; TRBD2 agrees at 7 bases. Germline loops: CDR1 LNHNV, CDR2 YYDKDF (reference sequence). This CDR3 has 16 amino acids. V was clipped by 5 bases and J by 6 bases; unmatched bases: 13. The CDR3 loop is CATSSGSLGGRNIQYF. In nucleotides, the CDR3 is TGTGCCACCAGCTCCGGATCTTTGGGAGGGCGAAACATTCAGTACTTC.

The chain couples TRBV6-5 to TRBJ1-2; no reliable D call. Germline loops: CDR1 MNHEY, CDR2 SVGAGI. The V end lost 4 bases, the J end lost 6 bases, and 15 bases lay between the germline ends. This CDR3 contains 14 residues. CDR3 DNA sequence: TGTGCCAGCAGTTCCTTTTCCCTATCGGATGGCTACACCTTC. Protein product: CASSSFSLSDGYTF.

V is TRBV25-1 and J is TRBJ2-5; 7 nucleotides line up with TRBD1. The germline V gene encodes CDR1 MGHDK and CDR2 SYGVNS. The V gene end was trimmed by 2 bases and the J gene end by 1 base; junction bases not matched to a gene: 4. The CDR3 has 15 amino acids. DNA for the CDR3: TGTGCCAGCAGTGAAGGGACAGACTCCCAAGAGACCCAGTACTTC. It specifies CASSEGTDSQETQYF.

This chain's CDR3 is CAWSAFGNQPQHF. The CDR3 coding sequence is TGTGCCTGGAGTGCCTTCGGCAATCAGCCCCAGCATTTT. V usage is TRBV30 and J usage is TRBJ1-5; no reliable D call. The CDR3 loop spans 13 amino acids. Germline values: CDR1 GTSNPN, CDR2 SVGIG (reference sequence). The V gene lost 1 base and the J gene lost 2 bases, with 6 bases spanning the gap.

The chain links TRBV11-3 to TRBJ2-5; possibly TRBD1 or TRBD2 for D (5 bases each). The germline V and J ends were trimmed by 2 bases and 4 bases, with 14 bases remaining between them. The CDR3 totals 15 residues. Germline V gene sequence: CDR1 SGHNT, CDR2 YENEEA. CDR3 in DNA: TGTGCCAGCAGCTTAACGACAGCCCGGGGAGAGACCCAGTACTTC. The encoded protein is CASSLTTARGETQYF.

DNA of the CDR3: TGTGCCAGCACCCAATCAACCGGGGGCGACTACACCTTC. Protein sequence: CASTQSTGGDYTF. The rearrangement joins TRBV7-2 to TRBJ1-2, with D perhaps matching TRBD1 (6 bases). Germline V gene sequence: CDR1 SGHTA, CDR2 FQGNSA. This CDR3 region has 13 residues. Trimming removed 7 bases from V and 10 bases from J, with 19 bases in between.

The chain uses TRBV30 and TRBJ1-4; D gene unclear. V lost 4 bases to trimming and J lost 8 bases, with 14 bases between them. Germline lookup yields CDR1 GTSNPN and CDR2 SVGIG (reference sequence). CDR3 size: 13 residues. The chain's CDR3 is CAWTPRTVEKLFF. CDR3 coding DNA: TGTGCCTGGACGCCACGGACGGTCGAAAAACTGTTTTTT.

This clone was seen only once. The V and J genes are TRBV2 and TRBJ1-4, with TRBD1 as a possible D gene (6 bases). With 5 bases removed from V and 8 bases from J, the gap between germline ends came to 18 bases. This CDR3 region has 15 residues. Germline V gene lookup returns CDR1 SNHLY and CDR2 FYNNEI. The CDR3 spells CASSPDRSTKEKLFF. The CDR3 bases are TGTGCCAGCAGTCCCGACAGGTCCACAAAGGAAAAACTGTTTTTT.

V and J are TRBV7-9 and TRBJ1-4; D is perhaps TRBD1 (6 bases). Germline V gene sequence: CDR1 SEHNR, CDR2 FQNEAQ (reference sequence). Trimming cost V 3 bases and J 2 bases, with 7 bases left between them. CDR3 length: 14 residues. DNA of the CDR3: TGTGCCAGCAGCTTGGGGGCGACTAATGAAAAACTGTTTTTT. Translated: CASSLGATNEKLFF.

The gene calls are TRBV7-9 and TRBJ2-3, with D maybe TRBD1 (5 bases). The length of the CDR3 is 15 residues. CDR1 and CDR2 (germline): SEHNR, FQNEAQ (reference sequence). Trimming pared 1 base from V and 0 bases from J, leaving 8 bases between. DNA for the CDR3: TGTGCCAGCAGCTTAGAGGGGTTTAGCACAGATACGCAGTATTTT. It specifies CASSLEGFSTDTQYF.